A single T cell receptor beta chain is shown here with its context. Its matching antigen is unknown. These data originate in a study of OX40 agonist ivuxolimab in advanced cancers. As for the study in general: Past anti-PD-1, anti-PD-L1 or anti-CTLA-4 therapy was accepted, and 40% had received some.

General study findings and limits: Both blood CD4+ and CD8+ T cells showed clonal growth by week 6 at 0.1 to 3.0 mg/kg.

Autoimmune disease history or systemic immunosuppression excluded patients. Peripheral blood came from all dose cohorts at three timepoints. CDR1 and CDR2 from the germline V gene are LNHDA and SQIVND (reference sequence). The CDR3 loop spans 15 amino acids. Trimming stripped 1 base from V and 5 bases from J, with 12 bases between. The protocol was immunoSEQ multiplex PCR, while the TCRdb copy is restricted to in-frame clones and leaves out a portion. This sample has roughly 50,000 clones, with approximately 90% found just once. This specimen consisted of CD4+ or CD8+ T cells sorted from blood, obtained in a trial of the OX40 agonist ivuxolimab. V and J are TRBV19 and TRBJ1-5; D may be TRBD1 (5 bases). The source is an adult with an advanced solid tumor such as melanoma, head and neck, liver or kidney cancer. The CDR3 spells CASSIGGKGYQPQHF. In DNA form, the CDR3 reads TGTGCCAGTAGTATAGGAGGGAAGGGGTATCAGCCCCAGCATTTT.